The clone carrying this T cell receptor beta chain came up once. The entry originates in a study of control samples from healthy donors and cancer patients. The CDR3 loop spans 16 amino acids. Trimming cost V 0 bases and J 0 bases, with 9 bases left between them. The germline V gene encodes CDR1 SGHRS and CDR2 YFSETQ. Some clones are missing from TCRdb's copy, which holds only in-frame ones; the method was immunoSEQ multiplex PCR. The profile shows 90,000 to 150,000 clones, around 92% of them singletons. This TCR was recovered from a man in his fifties in good health. The J gene is TRBJ2-2, the V gene TRBV5-1; a weak D match, TRBD1 (5 bases). The sample taken for sequencing was blood. CDR3 residues: CASSLEGASNTGELFF. CDR3 nucleotides: TGCGCCAGCAGCTTGGAAGGGGCTTCGAACACCGGGGAGCTGTTTTTT.